This TCR beta chain was captured in a study of CD8 T cells in ankylosing spondylitis. The CDR3 spans 18 residues. Looked up from germline, CDR1 is LGHNA and CDR2 is YSLEER. Trimming removed 0 bases from V and 5 bases from J; junction bases left unmatched: 8. It was by quantitative 5'-RACE with molecular barcodes that TCR beta libraries were made. TCRdb independently ran MiXCR on the 5' RACE reads; one entry per CDR3 protein. The sample yields 750,000 to 850,000 distinct CDR3 sequences, approximately 12% seen once. Study observations and caveats: Ankylosing spondylitis blood appeared to carry a characteristic TCR beta motif of roughly eight highly homologous variants. With a CD8+ phenotype, disease-linked clones were relatively rare in peripheral blood. Reactive arthritis synovial fluid and blood previously showed some of these motif variants. Researchers reportedly found disease-linked clones significantly enriched in matched ankylosing spondylitis synovial fluid.

Concerning this clonotype itself: Antigen: not known.

Specimen: blood, either unsorted or a sorted T cell fraction (not recorded which). This receptor was obtained from a male donor with ankylosing spondylitis. V is TRBV4-3 and J is TRBJ2-3; 13 nucleotides match TRBD2. The CDR3 region is CASSQDRGTSGARDTQYF. In DNA, the CDR3 is TGCGCCAGCAGCCAAGATCGTGGGACTAGCGGGGCCCGAGATACGCAGTATTTT.